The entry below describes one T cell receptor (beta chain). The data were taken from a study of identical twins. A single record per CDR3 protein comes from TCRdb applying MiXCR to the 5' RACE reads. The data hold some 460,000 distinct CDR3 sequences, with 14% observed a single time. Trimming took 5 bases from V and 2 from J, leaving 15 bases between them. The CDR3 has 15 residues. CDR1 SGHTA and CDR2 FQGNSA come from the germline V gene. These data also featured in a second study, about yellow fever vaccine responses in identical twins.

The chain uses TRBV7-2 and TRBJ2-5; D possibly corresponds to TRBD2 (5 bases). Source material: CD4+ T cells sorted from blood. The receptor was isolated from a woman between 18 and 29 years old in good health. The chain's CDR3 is CASSPRRALQETQYF. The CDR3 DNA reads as TGTGCCAGCAGCCCAAGGCGGGCCCTGCAAGAGACCCAGTACTTC.